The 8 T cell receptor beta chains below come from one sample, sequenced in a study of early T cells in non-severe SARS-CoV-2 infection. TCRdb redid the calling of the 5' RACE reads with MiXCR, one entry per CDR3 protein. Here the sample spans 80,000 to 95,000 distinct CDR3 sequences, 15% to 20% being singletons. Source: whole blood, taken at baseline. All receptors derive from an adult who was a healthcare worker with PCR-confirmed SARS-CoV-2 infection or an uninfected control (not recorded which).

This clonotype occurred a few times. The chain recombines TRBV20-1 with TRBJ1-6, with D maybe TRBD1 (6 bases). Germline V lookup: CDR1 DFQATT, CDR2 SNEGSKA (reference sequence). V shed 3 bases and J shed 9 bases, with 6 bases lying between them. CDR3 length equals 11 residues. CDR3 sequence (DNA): TGCAGTGCTAGGGACAGTTCACCCCTCCACTTT. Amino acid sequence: CSARDSSPLHF.

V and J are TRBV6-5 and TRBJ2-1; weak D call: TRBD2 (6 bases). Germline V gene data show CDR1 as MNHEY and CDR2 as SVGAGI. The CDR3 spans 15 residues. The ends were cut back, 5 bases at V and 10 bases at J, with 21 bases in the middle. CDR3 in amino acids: CASSLFSGDTTEQFF. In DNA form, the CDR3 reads TGTGCCAGCAGTCTGTTTTCGGGAGATACCACGGAGCAGTTCTTC.

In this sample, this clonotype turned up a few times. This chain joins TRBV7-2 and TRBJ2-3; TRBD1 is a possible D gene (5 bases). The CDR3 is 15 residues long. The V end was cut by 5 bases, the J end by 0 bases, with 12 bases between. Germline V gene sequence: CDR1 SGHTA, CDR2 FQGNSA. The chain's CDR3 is CASSRQRRSTDTQYF. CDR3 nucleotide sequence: TGTGCCAGCAGCCGACAGAGAAGAAGCACAGATACGCAGTATTTT.

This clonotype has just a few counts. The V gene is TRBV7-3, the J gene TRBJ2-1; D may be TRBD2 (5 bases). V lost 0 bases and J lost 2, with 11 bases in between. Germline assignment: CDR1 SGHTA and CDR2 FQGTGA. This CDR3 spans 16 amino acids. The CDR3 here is CASSLTSGIPYNEQFF. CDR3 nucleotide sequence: TGTGCCAGCAGCTTAACGTCCGGGATCCCCTACAATGAGCAGTTCTTC.

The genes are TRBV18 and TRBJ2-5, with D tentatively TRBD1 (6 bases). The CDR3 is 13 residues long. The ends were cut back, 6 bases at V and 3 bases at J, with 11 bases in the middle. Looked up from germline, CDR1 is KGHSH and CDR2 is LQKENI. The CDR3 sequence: CASSKGQKETQYF. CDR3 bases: TGTGCCAGCTCTAAAGGACAGAAAGAGACCCAGTACTTC.

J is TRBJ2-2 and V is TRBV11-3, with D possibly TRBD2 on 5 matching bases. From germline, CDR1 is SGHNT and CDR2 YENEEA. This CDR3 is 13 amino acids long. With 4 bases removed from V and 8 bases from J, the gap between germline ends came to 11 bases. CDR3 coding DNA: TGTGCCAGCAGCTCCCTAGCTACGGGGGAGCTGTTTTTT. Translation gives CASSSLATGELFF.

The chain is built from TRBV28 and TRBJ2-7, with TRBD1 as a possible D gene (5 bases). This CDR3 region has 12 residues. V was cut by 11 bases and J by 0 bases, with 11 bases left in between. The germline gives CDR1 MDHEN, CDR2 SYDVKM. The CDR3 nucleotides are TGTGCCGCCAGGGCTAGCTCCTACGAGCAGTACTTC. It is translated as CAARASSYEQYF.

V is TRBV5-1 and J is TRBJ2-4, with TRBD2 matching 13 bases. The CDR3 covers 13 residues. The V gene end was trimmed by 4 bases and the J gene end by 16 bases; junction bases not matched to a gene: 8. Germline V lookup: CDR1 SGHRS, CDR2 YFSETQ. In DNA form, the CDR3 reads TGCGCCAGCAGCCAAGGGGGACTAGCGGGAACCTACTTC. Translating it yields CASSQGGLAGTYF.